The 5 T cell receptor beta chains reported below all come from one sample, sequenced in a study of T cell changes during pregnancy in multiple sclerosis. Assay: immunoSEQ multiplex PCR; the TCRdb copy retains only in-frame clones and omits some. Of 29,000 or so clones listed, 89% are singletons. The sequencing used CD8+ T cells from peripheral blood mononuclear cells, collected in the second trimester of pregnancy. The source is a female donor with multiple sclerosis, enrolled in a pregnancy study.

This clone has only a few counts. The gene calls are TRBV5-5 and TRBJ2-2; 7 bases agree with TRBD2. Germline V CDR1 and CDR2: SGHKS, YYEKEE (reference sequence). V lost 0 bases and J lost 4; bases outside the gene matches: 6. This CDR3 comprises 16 residues. The CDR3 loop is CASSLVGGRSTGELFF. As DNA, the CDR3 is TGTGCCAGCAGCTTGGTGGGAGGGCGGAGCACCGGGGAGCTGTTTTTT.

The rearrangement uses TRBV7-2 and TRBJ2-3, with a tentative D call TRBD1 (6 bases). V lost 3 bases and J lost 4, with 14 bases in between. The CDR3 consists of 15 residues. Germline V lookup: CDR1 SGHTA, CDR2 FQGNSA. DNA for the CDR3: TGTGCCAGCAGCTTTCACAGGGCTCGCCCAGATACGCAGTATTTT. Its translation is CASSFHRARPDTQYF.

The rearrangement joins TRBV10-2 to TRBJ2-7; 8 positions agree with TRBD1. The CDR3 spans 13 residues. CDR1 and CDR2 from the germline V gene are WSHSY and SAAADI. The J segment lost 3 bases and the V segment lost 3 bases, leaving 1 base of the junction unmatched. The chain's CDR3 is CASSEGQGYEQYF. Here the CDR3 DNA reads TGCGCCAGCAGTGAAGGACAGGGCTACGAGCAGTACTTC.

This clone was seen more than once but under ten times. The chain has TRBV2 and TRBJ1-1; 7 nucleotides match TRBD1. The V gene's germline CDR1 is SNHLY and CDR2 FYNNEI. The J segment lost 7 bases and the V segment lost 3 bases, leaving 8 bases of the junction unmatched. The CDR3 loop spans 14 amino acids. The CDR3 nucleotides are TGTGCCAGCAGTGAGATGGGGACAGTCCTTGAAGCTTTCTTT. Amino acid sequence: CASSEMGTVLEAFF.

V usage is TRBV6-6 and J usage is TRBJ2-3, with a tentative D call TRBD1 (6 bases). V was cut by 5 bases and J by 0 bases, with 12 bases left in between. CDR3 length: 15 residues. Germline values: CDR1 MNHNY, CDR2 SVGAGI (reference sequence). The CDR3 protein is CASSTDRGSTDTQYF. In nucleotides, the CDR3 is TGTGCCAGCAGTACGGACAGAGGAAGCACAGATACGCAGTATTTT.